This record covers a single T cell receptor (beta chain). Stated time point: newly diagnosed GD, antithyroid drugs for less than 3 months. Making the TCR library involved RNA that had been extracted from PBMCs. Graves' disease diagnoses followed American Thyroid Association guidelines. Assembly of TCR beta libraries relied on iRepertoire HTBI primers together with Arm-PCR of CDR3 regions. TCRdb used MiXCR to reprocess the multiplex PCR reads, holding one entry per CDR3 protein. The sample has 530,000 or so distinct CDR3 sequences, 15% to 20% seen once; the top ten hold approximately 12%. Germline CDR1 reads MDHEN; CDR2 reads SYDVKM. The CDR3 runs to 13 residues. The V end was cut by 10 bases, the J end by 0 bases, with 11 bases between. The sample belongs to a study of regulatory T cells in long-lasting Graves disease. These records were also assigned to another study, of T cells in Graves' hyperthyroidism and ophthalmopathy.

The sequenced sample was peripheral blood mononuclear cells (PBMCs), obtained at new diagnosis, from a patient treated with antithyroid drugs. The V gene is TRBV28, the J gene TRBJ2-3; the D gene is possibly TRBD2 (6 bases). This sequence was found in a man aged 18-30 years with Graves disease. The CDR3 loop is CATRRGSTDTQYF. The CDR3 region has the DNA TGTGCCACCCGGAGGGGAAGCACAGATACGCAGTATTTT.